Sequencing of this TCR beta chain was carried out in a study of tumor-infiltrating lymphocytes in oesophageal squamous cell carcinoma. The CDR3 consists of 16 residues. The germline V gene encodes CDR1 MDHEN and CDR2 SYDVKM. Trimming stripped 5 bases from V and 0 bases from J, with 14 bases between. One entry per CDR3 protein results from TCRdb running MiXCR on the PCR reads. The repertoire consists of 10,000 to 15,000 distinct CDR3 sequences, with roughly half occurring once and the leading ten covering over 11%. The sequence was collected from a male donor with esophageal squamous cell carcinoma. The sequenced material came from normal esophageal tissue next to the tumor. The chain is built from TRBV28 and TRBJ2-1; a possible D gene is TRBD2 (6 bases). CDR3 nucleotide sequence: TGTGCCAGCAGTCCGAGGGGCGGGATCTCCTACAATGAGCAGTTCTTC. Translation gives CASSPRGGISYNEQFF.